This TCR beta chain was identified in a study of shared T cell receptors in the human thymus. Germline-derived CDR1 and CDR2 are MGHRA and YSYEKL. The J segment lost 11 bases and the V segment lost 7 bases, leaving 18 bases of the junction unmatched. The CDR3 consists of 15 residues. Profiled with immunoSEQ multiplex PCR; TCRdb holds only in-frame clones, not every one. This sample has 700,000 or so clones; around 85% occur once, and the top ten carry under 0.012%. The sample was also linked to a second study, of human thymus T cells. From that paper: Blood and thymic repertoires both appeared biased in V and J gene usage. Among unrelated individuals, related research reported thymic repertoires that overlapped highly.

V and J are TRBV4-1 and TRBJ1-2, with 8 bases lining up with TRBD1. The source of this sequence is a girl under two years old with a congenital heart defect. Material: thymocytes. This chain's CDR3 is CASTLRQGALGSYTF. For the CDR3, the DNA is TGCGCCAGCACTCTCCGTCAGGGGGCTTTGGGGTCGTACACCTTC.